Reported below is one T cell receptor (beta chain). This CDR3 has 14 amino acids. V was clipped by 4 bases and J by 0 bases, with 11 bases between them. CDR1 and CDR2 (germline): SGHNT, YYREEE (reference sequence). The data stem from a study of OX40 agonist ivuxolimab in advanced cancers. Generated by immunoSEQ multiplex PCR, the TCRdb table keeps only in-frame clones and is missing some. The data hold roughly 29,000 clones, with approximately 91% observed a single time. The specimen was CD4+ or CD8+ T cells sorted from blood, collected in a trial of the OX40 agonist ivuxolimab. This receptor was identified in an adult with an advanced solid tumor such as melanoma, head and neck, liver or kidney cancer. The rearrangement uses TRBV5-4 and TRBJ2-7, with D unclear. CDR3 region: CASSPGRYSYEQYF. CDR3 in DNA: TGTGCCAGCAGCCCAGGACGGTACTCCTACGAGCAGTACTTC.